This T cell receptor (beta chain) was obtained from a study of blood T cell repertoires in COVID-19. Study details: Whether acute or convalescent, the COVID-19 samples came from the United States, Italy and Spain.

Sequenced by immunoSEQ multiplex PCR; TCRdb stores in-frame clones only, minus some. Of approximately 300,000 clones detected, approximately 92% appear once; the ten largest clones hold 6.8%. Trimming took off 3 bases at V and 15 bases at J, with 15 bases between the two ends. Germline V lookup: CDR1 MDHEN, CDR2 SYDVKM. CDR3 size: 13 residues. J is TRBJ1-6 and V is TRBV28, with a possible D match to TRBD1 (6 bases). The specimen sequenced was peripheral blood. The TCR sequence derives from a woman between 25 and 40 years old with COVID-19, enrolled during active disease. CDR3 in DNA: TGTGCCAGCAGTTTCCTCGAGGGGGGGCTCCTCCACTTT. Its protein is CASSFLEGGLLHF.